This entry features one TCR beta chain sequence. The sample belongs to a study of T cell responses to AZD1222 COVID-19 vaccine. Assay used: immunoSEQ multiplex PCR; TCRdb lists only in-frame clones, some missing. This table holds about 150,000 clones, around 86% found once. Germline V gene data show CDR1 as MNHEY and CDR2 as SVGAGI. The CDR3 has 12 residues. V lost 5 bases to trimming and J lost 5 bases; unmatched junction nucleotides: 3. Here the sequenced sample was peripheral blood, taken 28 days after the second AZD1222 dose. The chain links TRBV6-5 to TRBJ2-7, with 7 bases identical to TRBD1. This TCR was sampled from an adult who received the AZD1222 COVID-19 vaccine. The CDR3 sequence: CASSTGAHEQYF. DNA of the CDR3: TGTGCCAGCAGTACAGGGGCCCACGAGCAGTACTTC.